This TCR beta chain is from a study of blood T cell repertoires in COVID-19 (dated by TCRdb to between 2020 and 2021). About the study as a whole: Samples from collaborators originated in the United States, Italy and Spain and spanned both the acute and convalescent phases of COVID-19. The material from the prospective study consisted of cDNA or gDNA derived from T cells, B-cell-depleted T cells, or PBMCs. The dataset comprised deeply sampled blood TCRbeta repertoires from subjects exposed to, actively infected with, or recovered from COVID-19. The repertoires were released in a freely available public database intended as a resource for research on the immune response to SARS-CoV-2. Samples were obtained from the ongoing ImmuneRACE study (first 160 participants) and from 1,254 subjects provided by 6 global collaborators. A de-identified subject ID, COVID-19 status, age in years and sex were almost always included in the sample metadata. Where HLA class I and class II types were available, the types were taken from metadata supplied by the sample provider, not from assay-based typing. General study outcomes and caveats: How much clinical and demographic metadata was included differed by source and by participant, and the metadata was provided uncurated.

The germline V gene yields ENHRY for CDR1 and SYGVKD for CDR2. Spanning cysteine to phenylalanine, the CDR3 consists of 15 amino acids. Kept here is only the CDR3 DNA, which spans 45 bases and is read in frame from base 1. V was cut back by 7 bases and J by 5 bases, leaving a gap of 20 bases between them. In the case of this clone: Its target antigen remains unknown. Base qualities were left out, and no much larger clone turns up one base away.

TCRbeta CDR3 regions were amplified from genomic DNA by means of the immunoSEQ Assay, a bias-controlled multiplex PCR. As for the authors' bioinformatics: The number of nucleated cells in each sample was estimated by amplification of reference gene primers within the assay. To quantify the absolute abundance of each unique TCRbeta CDR3 rearrangement, sequence reads were collapsed and filtered. For each sample, productive Simpson clonality was calculated as the square root of Simpson's diversity index over productive rearrangements. Entries here come from immuneACCESS through TCRdb and include only in-frame sequences with V and J called. Some clones fail to appear in such tables; in the studies checked, an unresolved V gene covers under half of the shortfall, and the cause of the remainder is unknown. D and trimming come from the DNA, and the V and J calls and clone size come from that table. A total of around 270,000 clones appear in this sample, 80% to 85% of them only once. Over 1.5% of the sample comes from the top ten.

Samples from volunteer blood donors who had recovered from COVID-19 were contributed by a second Seattle source. Collaborating institutions collected whole blood in K2EDTA tubes following their own protocols. Collaborator samples were shipped for TCRbeta analysis as frozen whole blood, isolated PBMCs, or DNA extracted from either sample type. The rearrangement joined TRBV10-3 to TRBJ2-5; TRBD1 is a possible D gene, resting on 5 matching bases. The sequenced sample was peripheral blood. The sequence came from a woman in her forties who had recovered from COVID-19. The nucleotide sequence reads TGTGCCATCAACGAGTGGGGTGCAGGGAAGGAGACCCAGTACTTC. This sequence encodes CAINEWGAGKETQYF.